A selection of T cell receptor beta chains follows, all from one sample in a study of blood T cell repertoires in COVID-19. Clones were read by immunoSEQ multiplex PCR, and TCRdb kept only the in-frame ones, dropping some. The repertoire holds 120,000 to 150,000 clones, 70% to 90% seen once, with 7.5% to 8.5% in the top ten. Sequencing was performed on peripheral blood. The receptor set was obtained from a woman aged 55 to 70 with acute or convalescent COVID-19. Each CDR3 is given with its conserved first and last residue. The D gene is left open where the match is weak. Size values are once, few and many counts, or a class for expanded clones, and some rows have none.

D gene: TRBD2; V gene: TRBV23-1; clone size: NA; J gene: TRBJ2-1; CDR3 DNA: TGCGCCAGCACAACCGGGACTAGCGGGGTATCGTCCTACAATGAGCAGTTCTTC; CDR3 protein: CASTTGTSGVSSYNEQFF
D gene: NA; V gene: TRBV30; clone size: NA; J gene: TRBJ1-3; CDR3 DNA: TGTGCCTGGAGCGTGGGGGGACGCTCGGGGATCCGCTCTGGAAACACCATATATTTT; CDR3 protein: CAWSVGGRSGIRSGNTIYF
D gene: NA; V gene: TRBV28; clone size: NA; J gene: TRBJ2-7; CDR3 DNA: TGTGCCAGCAGTTCTTTGGACGGACACTCCTACGAGCAGTACTTC; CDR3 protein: CASSSLDGHSYEQYF
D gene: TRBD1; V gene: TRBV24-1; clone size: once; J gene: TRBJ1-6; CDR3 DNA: TGTGCCACCAGTGACCCAAGACAGGGACCCAATTCACCCCTCCACTTT; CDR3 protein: CATSDPRQGPNSPLHF
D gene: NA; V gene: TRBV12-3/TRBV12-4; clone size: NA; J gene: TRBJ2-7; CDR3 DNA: TGTGCCAGCAGTTTAGTAAGGTCAGGCGAGCAGTACTTC; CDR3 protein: CASSLVRSGEQYF
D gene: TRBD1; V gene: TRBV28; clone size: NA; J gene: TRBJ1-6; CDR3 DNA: TGTGCCAGCAGTCGGGACAGTTATAATTCACCCCTCCACTTT; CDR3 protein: CASSRDSYNSPLHF
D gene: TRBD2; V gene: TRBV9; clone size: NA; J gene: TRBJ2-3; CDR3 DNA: TGTGCCAGCAGACCGGGGGGGCGTTTGAACACAGATACGCAGTATTTT; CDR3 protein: CASRPGGRLNTDTQYF
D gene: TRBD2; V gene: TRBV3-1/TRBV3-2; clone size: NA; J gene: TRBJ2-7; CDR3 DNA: TGTGCCAGCAGCCAAGAGGCAGGGAGGGCCGAGCAGTACTTC; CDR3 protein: CASSQEAGRAEQYF
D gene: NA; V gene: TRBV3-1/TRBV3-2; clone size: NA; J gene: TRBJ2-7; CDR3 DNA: TGTGCCAGCAGCCAAAAGGCACCGGGTCTCTACGAGCAGTACTTC; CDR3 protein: CASSQKAPGLYEQYF
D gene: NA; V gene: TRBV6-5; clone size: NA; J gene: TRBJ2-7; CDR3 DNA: TGTGCCAGCAGTTACTCGTTCCAGGGCACCCACGAGCAGTACTTC; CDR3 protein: CASSYSFQGTHEQYF
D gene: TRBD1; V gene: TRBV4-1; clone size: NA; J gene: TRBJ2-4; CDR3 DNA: TGCGCCAGCAGCCAAGATGCTGGGACAGGGCCAATTCAGTACTTC; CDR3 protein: CASSQDAGTGPIQYF
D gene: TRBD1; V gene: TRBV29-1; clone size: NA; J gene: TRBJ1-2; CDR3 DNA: TGCAGCGTTACTATCGGGACAGGGTCCCCCTATGGCTACACCTTC; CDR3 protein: CSVTIGTGSPYGYTF
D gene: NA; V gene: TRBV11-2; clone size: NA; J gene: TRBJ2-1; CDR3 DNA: TGTGCCAGCAGCTTAGACAGCGGCTCTTACAATGAGCAGTTCTTC; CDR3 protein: CASSLDSGSYNEQFF
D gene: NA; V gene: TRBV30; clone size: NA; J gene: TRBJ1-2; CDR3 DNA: TGTGCCTGGACAGCTCAGGCCGCTAACTATGGCTACACCTTC; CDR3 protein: CAWTAQAANYGYTF
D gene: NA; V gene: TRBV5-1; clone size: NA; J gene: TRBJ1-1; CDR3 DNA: TGCGCCAGCAGCTTGGAGCCTTCGACAGCCCGAGTTAGAGCTTTCTTT; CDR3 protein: CASSLEPSTARVRAFF
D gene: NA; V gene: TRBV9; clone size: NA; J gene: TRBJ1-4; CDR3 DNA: TGTGCCAGCAGCGTAGGGATGGGGCGGAATGAAAAACTGTTTTTT; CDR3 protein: CASSVGMGRNEKLFF
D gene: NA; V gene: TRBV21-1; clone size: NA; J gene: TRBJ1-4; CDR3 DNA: TGTGCCAGCAGCAAAGGCCAGGTGGATGAAAAACTGTTTTTT; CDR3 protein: CASSKGQVDEKLFF
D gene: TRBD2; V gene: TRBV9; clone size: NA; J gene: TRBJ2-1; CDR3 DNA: TGTGCCAGCAGCGTAGAGCCTAGCGGGGTTGAGCAGTTCTTC; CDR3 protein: CASSVEPSGVEQFF
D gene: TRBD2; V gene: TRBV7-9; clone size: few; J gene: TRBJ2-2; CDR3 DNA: TGTGCCAGCAGCCCGCGGGGGGGGCCACGGGTCGGGGAGCTGTTTTTT; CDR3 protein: CASSPRGGPRVGELFF
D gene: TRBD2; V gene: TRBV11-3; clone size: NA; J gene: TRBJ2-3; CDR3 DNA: TGTGCCAGCAGCTTAAACACGTTTCGCCTAGCGGGGGGGGATACGCAGTATTTT; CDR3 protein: CASSLNTFRLAGGDTQYF